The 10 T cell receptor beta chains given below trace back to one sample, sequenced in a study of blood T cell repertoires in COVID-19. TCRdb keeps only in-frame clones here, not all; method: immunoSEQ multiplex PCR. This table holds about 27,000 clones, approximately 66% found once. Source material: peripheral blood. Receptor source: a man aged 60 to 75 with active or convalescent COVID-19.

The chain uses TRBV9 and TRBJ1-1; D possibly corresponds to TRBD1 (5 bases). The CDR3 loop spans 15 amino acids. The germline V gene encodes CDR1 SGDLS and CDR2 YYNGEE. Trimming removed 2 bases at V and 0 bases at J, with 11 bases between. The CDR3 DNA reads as TGTGCCAGCAGCGTGCAGGGCCGTATGAACACTGAAGCTTTCTTT. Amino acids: CASSVQGRMNTEAFF.

The CDR3 protein is CASSELGGGFVYGYTF. The CDR3 DNA reads as TGTGCCAGCAGTGAACTCGGCGGGGGTTTTGTCTATGGCTACACCTTC. The rearrangement uses TRBV6-1 and TRBJ1-2, with D possibly being TRBD1 (5 bases). V was clipped by 2 bases and J by 4 bases, with 17 bases between them. The CDR3 is 16 amino acids. The germline gives CDR1 MNHNS, CDR2 SASEGT.

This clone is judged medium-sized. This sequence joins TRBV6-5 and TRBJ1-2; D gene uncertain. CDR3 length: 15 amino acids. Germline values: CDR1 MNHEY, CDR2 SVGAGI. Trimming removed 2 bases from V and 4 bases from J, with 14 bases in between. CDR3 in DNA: TGTGCCAGCAGTTACCTGGGAGGTCACCTCTATGGCTACACCTTC. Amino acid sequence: CASSYLGGHLYGYTF.

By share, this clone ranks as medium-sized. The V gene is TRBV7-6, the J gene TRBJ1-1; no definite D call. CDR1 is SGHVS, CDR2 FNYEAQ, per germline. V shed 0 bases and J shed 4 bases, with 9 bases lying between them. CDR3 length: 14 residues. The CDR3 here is CASSLATSGTEAFF. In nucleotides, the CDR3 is TGTGCCAGCAGCTTAGCTACGTCGGGCACTGAAGCTTTCTTT. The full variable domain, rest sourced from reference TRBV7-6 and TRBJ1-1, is GAGVSQSPRYKVTKRGQDVALRCDPISGHVSLYWYRQALGQGPEFLTYFNYEAQQDKSGLPNDRFSAERPEGSISTLTIQRTEQRDSAMYRCASSLATSGTEAFFGQGTRLTVV.

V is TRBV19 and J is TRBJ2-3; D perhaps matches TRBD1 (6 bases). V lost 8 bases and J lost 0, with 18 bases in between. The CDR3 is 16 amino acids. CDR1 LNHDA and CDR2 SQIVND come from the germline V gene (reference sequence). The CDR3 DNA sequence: TGTGCCAGTTCATTGAGGGGGAAATCTAGCACAGATACGCAGTATTTT. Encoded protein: CASSLRGKSSTDTQYF.

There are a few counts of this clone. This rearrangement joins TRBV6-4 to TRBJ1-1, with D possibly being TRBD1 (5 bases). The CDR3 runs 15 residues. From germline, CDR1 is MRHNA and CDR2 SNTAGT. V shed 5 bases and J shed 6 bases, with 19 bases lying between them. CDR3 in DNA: TGTGCCAGCAGTCCCGACGGACGTGGGGCAGCTGAAGCTTTCTTT. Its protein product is CASSPDGRGAAEAFF.

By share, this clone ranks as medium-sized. CDR3 residues: CAAGGGPLRALHF. In DNA, the CDR3 is TGTGCCGCGGGAGGGGGCCCCCTTCGGGCCCTCCACTTT. V usage is TRBV6-5 and J usage is TRBJ1-6, with 7 nucleotides matching TRBD1. Trimming cost V 11 bases and J 14 bases; bases outside gene matches: 15. The CDR3 has 13 residues. Germline CDR1 MNHEY, CDR2 SVGAGI.

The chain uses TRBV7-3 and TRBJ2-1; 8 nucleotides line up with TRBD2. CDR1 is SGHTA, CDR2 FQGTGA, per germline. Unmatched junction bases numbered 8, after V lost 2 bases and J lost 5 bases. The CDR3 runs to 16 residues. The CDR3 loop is CASSLGAGGANNEQFF. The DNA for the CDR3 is TGTGCCAGCAGCTTAGGGGCCGGGGGGGCCAACAATGAGCAGTTCTTC.

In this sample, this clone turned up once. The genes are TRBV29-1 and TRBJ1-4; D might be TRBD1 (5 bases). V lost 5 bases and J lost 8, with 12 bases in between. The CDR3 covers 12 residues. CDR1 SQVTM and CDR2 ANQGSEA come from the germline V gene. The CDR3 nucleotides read TGCAGCGTTATGCAGGGCTGGGAAAAACTGTTTTTT. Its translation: CSVMQGWEKLFF.

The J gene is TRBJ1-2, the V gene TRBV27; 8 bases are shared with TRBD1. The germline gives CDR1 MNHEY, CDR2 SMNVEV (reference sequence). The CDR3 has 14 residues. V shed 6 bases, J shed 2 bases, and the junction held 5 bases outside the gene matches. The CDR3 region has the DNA TGTGCCAGCAGGAGGACAGGGCCCAACTATGGCTACACCTTC. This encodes CASRRTGPNYGYTF.